The clone carrying this T cell receptor beta chain was detected only a few times. The data are from a study of T cells after somatic rescue of genetic block. Germline V gene data show CDR1 as MNHNS and CDR2 as SASEGT. Trimming took 8 bases from V and 3 from J; bases not matched to a gene: 11. This CDR3 has 15 amino acids. The data were produced by immunoSEQ multiplex PCR, yet TCRdb's version contains in-frame clones alone and is incomplete. The table shows more than 12,000 clones, with about 70% occurring only once. The sequence came from a boy between 10 and 17 years old. Sequencing was performed on peripheral blood mononuclear cells (PBMCs). The gene calls are TRBV6-1 and TRBJ2-3, with 7 bases matching TRBD1. The CDR3 here is CASRRRGGVTDTQYF. As DNA, the CDR3 is TGTGCCAGCCGGAGGCGAGGGGGCGTGACAGATACGCAGTATTTT.